These 28 T cell receptor beta chains were all obtained from the same sample, sequenced in a study of cytomegalovirus exposure and HLA in healthy donors. PCR involved 60 Vbeta and 13 Jbeta primers. Using immunoSEQ multiplex PCR, the repertoire was profiled, and TCRdb retains in-frame clones only, with some absent. The table has over 85,000 clones, more than 70% seen once; the top ten hold around a tenth. Sequenced material: PBMCs. The receptor source for this set is a male donor in good health and CMV-seropositive.

The chain is built from TRBV7-2 and TRBJ1-2, with 8 bases that match TRBD1. J was trimmed by 7 bases and V by 5 bases; bases with no gene match: 9. Germline assignment: CDR1 SGHTA and CDR2 FQGNSA. The CDR3 is 14 amino acids. CDR3 sequence: CASSLLRGLGGYTF. The DNA of the CDR3 is TGTGCCAGCAGCCTGCTCAGGGGGCTAGGTGGCTACACCTTC.

The chain links TRBV9 to TRBJ2-1; 9 bases line up with TRBD2. Germline values: CDR1 SGDLS, CDR2 YYNGEE. V was clipped by 0 bases and J by 7 bases; unmatched bases: 11. The CDR3 is 17 amino acids. CDR3 protein: CASSVAPPAGGKNEQFF. CDR3 in DNA: TGTGCCAGCAGCGTAGCTCCCCCAGCGGGAGGTAAAAATGAGCAGTTCTTC.

CDR3 region: CASRQNNEKLFF. DNA for the CDR3: TGTGCCAGCAGACAGAATAATGAAAAACTGTTTTTT. The rearrangement links TRBV9 to TRBJ1-4; D unresolved. Germline CDR1 SGDLS, CDR2 YYNGEE. This CDR3 is built from 12 residues. V lost 5 bases, J lost 4 bases, and 6 bases lay in between. Full variable domain (rest looked up from reference TRBV9 and TRBJ1-4): DSGVTQTPKHLITATGQRVTLRCSPRSGDLSVYWYQQSLDQGLQFLIQYYNGEERAKGNILERFSAQQFPDLHSELNLSSLELGDSALYFCASRQNNEKLFFGSGTQLSVL.

The rearrangement links TRBV29-1 to TRBJ2-3; D gene unclear. This CDR3 has 12 amino acids. Between the trimmed V and J ends, which lost 6 bases and 2 bases, there was a span of 9 bases. Germline lookup yields CDR1 SQVTM and CDR2 ANQGSEA. Written as DNA, the CDR3 is TGCAGCGTCGAGAAAGTCACAGATACGCAGTATTTT. As protein: CSVEKVTDTQYF.

V gene TRBV19 combines with J gene TRBJ1-1; unclear D gene. Germline CDR1 LNHDA, CDR2 SQIVND (reference sequence). The CDR3 is 16 amino acids. V was trimmed by 1 base and J by 0 bases, leaving 12 bases between them. For the CDR3, the DNA is TGTGCCAGTAGTATAGGGTCGCTAGAATTGAACACTGAAGCTTTCTTT. This sequence encodes CASSIGSLELNTEAFF.

The CDR3 sequence is CASSQQGAYEQYF. In DNA, the CDR3 is TGCGCCAGCAGCCAACAGGGGGCCTACGAGCAGTACTTC. V gene TRBV5-1 combines with J gene TRBJ2-7, with 8 nucleotides matching TRBD1. CDR1 is SGHRS and CDR2 is YFSETQ in the germline V gene. Losses at the gene ends were 4 bases for V and 2 bases for J; bases not matched to a gene: 2. This CDR3 is 13 amino acids long.

This clone was seen only a few times. The chain has TRBV15 and TRBJ2-7, with D unresolved. The length of the CDR3 is 13 residues. V lost 1 base and J lost 6, with 10 bases in between. Germline values: CDR1 LNHNV, CDR2 YYDKDF (reference sequence). CDR3 sequence reads: CATSRVSVGEQYF. The CDR3 DNA sequence: TGTGCCACCAGCAGAGTTTCGGTTGGCGAGCAGTACTTC.

This clone has only a few counts. The chain recombines TRBV6-5 with TRBJ2-5; tentatively, D is TRBD1 (6 bases). This CDR3 contains 13 residues. The ends were cut back, 7 bases at V and 4 bases at J, with 13 bases in the middle. Looked up from germline, CDR1 is MNHEY and CDR2 is SVGAGI. CDR3 residues: CASNPMGAETQYF. In DNA, the CDR3 is TGTGCCAGCAACCCAATGGGGGCAGAGACCCAGTACTTC.

V usage is TRBV30 and J usage is TRBJ1-5; D call uncertain. Germline CDR1 and CDR2: GTSNPN and SVGIG (reference sequence). Trimming left V 1 base short and J 5 bases short, with 9 bases between. This CDR3 contains 13 residues. The CDR3 coding sequence is TGTGCCTGGAGTGCAAGACATGATCAGCCCCAGCATTTT. The encoded protein is CAWSARHDQPQHF.

This chain joins TRBV25-1 and TRBJ1-1, with 7 nucleotides matching TRBD1. Germline CDR1 and CDR2: MGHDK and SYGVNS. The CDR3 spans 14 residues. J gave up 1 base and V 6 bases, and 5 bases lay outside the gene matches. This chain's CDR3 is CASRTTGPNTEAFF. The CDR3 DNA reads as TGTGCCAGCAGGACGACAGGGCCGAACACTGAAGCTTTCTTT.

This clone was counted a single time. V usage is TRBV2 and J usage is TRBJ1-2; D is unclear. Germline CDR1 and CDR2: SNHLY and FYNNEI. Trimming pared 6 bases from V and 4 bases from J, leaving 12 bases between. The CDR3 has 13 amino acids. CDR3 nucleotide sequence: TGTGCCAGCAGCAAAGCGGCCTCCTATGGCTACACCTTC. The encoded protein is CASSKAASYGYTF.

V is TRBV28 and J is TRBJ1-3; 8 positions match TRBD1. Germline-derived CDR1 and CDR2 are MDHEN and SYDVKM. The length of the CDR3 is 16 residues. V lost 3 bases and J lost 3; bases outside the gene matches: 7. The CDR3, as DNA: TGTGCCAGCAGTTTGGAGACGGGACAGGATGGAAACACCATATATTTT. It is translated as CASSLETGQDGNTIYF.

The V call is TRBV27, the J call TRBJ2-3; a weak D match, TRBD2 (6 bases). Germline lookup yields CDR1 MNHEY and CDR2 SMNVEV (reference sequence). The CDR3 loop spans 14 amino acids. Trimming left V 2 bases short and J 3 bases short, with 9 bases between. The CDR3 region is CASSLGGRTDTQYF. CDR3 sequence (DNA): TGTGCCAGCAGTTTAGGGGGGAGGACAGATACGCAGTATTTT.

CDR3 residues: CSVVSEYTEAFF. The DNA of the CDR3 is TGCAGCGTTGTGTCCGAGTACACTGAAGCTTTCTTT. This chain joins TRBV29-1 and TRBJ1-1; D ambiguous. Germline assignment: CDR1 SQVTM and CDR2 ANQGSEA. This CDR3 is 12 amino acids long. V shed 4 bases and J shed 3 bases, with 9 bases lying between them.

The gene calls are TRBV9 and TRBJ2-7; D gene ambiguous. The CDR3 totals 14 residues. V was trimmed by 0 bases and J by 0 bases, leaving 7 bases between them. CDR1 is SGDLS and CDR2 is YYNGEE in the germline V gene. The CDR3 bases are TGTGCCAGCAGCGTAGCTACGGGCTCCTACGAGCAGTACTTC. Its translation is CASSVATGSYEQYF.

J is TRBJ1-2 and V is TRBV18; D possibly corresponds to TRBD1 (6 bases). Between the trimmed V and J ends, which lost 5 bases and 6 bases, there was a span of 13 bases. Germline CDR1 reads KGHSH; CDR2 reads LQKENI. The CDR3 sequence is 13 residues long. In DNA form, the CDR3 reads TGTGCCAGCTCAAATTCCAGGACAGATGGCTACACCTTC. Translated: CASSNSRTDGYTF.

This clone has only a few counts. The gene calls are TRBV7-2 and TRBJ1-1, with unresolved D. This CDR3 contains 14 residues. V was clipped by 4 bases and J by 1 base, with 10 bases between them. Germline CDR1 is SGHTA and CDR2 is FQGNSA. For the CDR3, the DNA is TGTGCCAGCAGCTCGAATTACAGGAACACTGAAGCTTTCTTT. Protein product: CASSSNYRNTEAFF.

In DNA, the CDR3 is TGTGCCAGTAACATCCACATCGGGAGGGCCACGAATGAGCAGTTCTTC. Encoded protein: CASNIHIGRATNEQFF. The genes are TRBV19 and TRBJ2-1; 8 nucleotides line up with TRBD2. The CDR3 totals 16 residues. CDR1 and CDR2 from the germline V gene are LNHDA and SQIVND (reference sequence). Unmatched junction bases numbered 15, after V lost 7 bases and J lost 7 bases. The whole variable domain, remainder taken from reference TRBV19 and TRBJ2-1, is DGGITQSPKYLFRKEGQNVTLSCEQNLNHDAMYWYRQDPGQGLRLIYYSQIVNDFQKGDIAEGYSVSREKKESFPLTVTSAQKNPTAFYLCASNIHIGRATNEQFFGPGTRLTVL.

The chain combines TRBV5-1 with TRBJ2-6, with TRBD1 matching 7 bases. Germline assignment: CDR1 SGHRS and CDR2 YFSETQ. The CDR3 has 15 amino acids. Trimming removed 4 bases from V and 2 bases from J; junction bases left unmatched: 3. The CDR3 region has the DNA TGCGCCAGCAGCGTGACAGGGCCTGGGGCCAACGTCCTGACTTTC. Its protein is CASSVTGPGANVLTF.

The genes are TRBV21-1 and TRBJ2-4; the table's D call TRBD2 went unverified against the DNA. TRBV21-1 is designated a pseudogene. The CDR3 loop spans 19 amino acids. This chain's CDR3 is CASSKVWVAGKGSKNIQYF. DNA for the CDR3: TGTGCCAGCAGCAAAGTTTGGGTTGCGGGAAAGGGTTCCAAAAACATTCAGTACTTC.

The CDR3 DNA is TGCGCCAGCAGCTTGGTGCCGGGAGAGCACAATGAGCAGTTCTTC. Its protein is CASSLVPGEHNEQFF. The J gene is TRBJ2-1, the V gene TRBV5-1, with a tentative D call TRBD2 (6 bases). Trimming left V 0 bases short and J 5 bases short, with 12 bases between. This CDR3 region has 15 residues. The germline V gene encodes CDR1 SGHRS and CDR2 YFSETQ.

The chain couples TRBV11-2 to TRBJ2-7; the match to TRBD1 covers 7 bases. This CDR3 has 15 residues. The V gene's germline CDR1 is SGHAT and CDR2 FQNNGV. The V and J ends lost 3 bases and 3 bases, in that order; junction bases with no gene match: 8. The CDR3 sequence is CASSFDRVDNYEQYF. The CDR3 DNA reads as TGTGCCAGCAGCTTTGACAGGGTCGATAACTACGAGCAGTACTTC. The variable domain in full, completed from reference TRBV11-2 and TRBJ2-7, reads EAGVAQSPRYKIIEKRQSVAFWCNPISGHATLYWYQQILGQGPKLLIQFQNNGVVDDSQLPKDRFSAERLKGVDSTLKIQPAKLEDSAVYLCASSFDRVDNYEQYFGPGTRLTVT.

The genes are TRBV19 and TRBJ1-1; D is undetermined. There are 15 residues in the CDR3. Germline CDR1 LNHDA, CDR2 SQIVND (reference sequence). Trimming took 1 base from V and 1 from J, leaving 10 bases between them. This CDR3 is CASSIVERPNTEAFF. CDR3 coding DNA: TGTGCCAGTAGTATAGTCGAGCGGCCGAACACTGAAGCTTTCTTT. The full variable domain, in which reference TRBV19 and TRBJ1-1 provide the parts outside the CDR3, is DGGITQSPKYLFRKEGQNVTLSCEQNLNHDAMYWYRQDPGQGLRLIYYSQIVNDFQKGDIAEGYSVSREKKESFPLTVTSAQKNPTAFYLCASSIVERPNTEAFFGQGTRLTVV.

Points on this clone: Relative to the germline gene, one junction end is altered; a read error may explain this. The CDR3 DNA sequence: TGTGCCAGGAGTGACACCGGGACAGGGGAAAATTATGGCTACACCTTC. This codes for CARSDTGTGENYGYTF. The chain has TRBV25-1 and TRBJ1-2; 10 nucleotides agree with TRBD1. The germline V gene has CDR1 MGHDK and CDR2 SYGVNS. This CDR3 has 16 amino acids.

V and J are TRBV28 and TRBJ1-5, with TRBD1 matching over 7 bases. Trimming removed 5 bases from V and 4 bases from J; junction bases left unmatched: 11. This CDR3 region has 16 residues. Germline CDR1 is MDHEN and CDR2 is SYDVKM. CDR3 sequence: CASSREQGMGNQPQHF. DNA of the CDR3: TGTGCCAGCAGTCGGGAACAGGGGATGGGAAATCAGCCCCAGCATTTT. The full variable domain, in which reference TRBV28 and TRBJ1-5 provide the parts outside the CDR3, is DVKVTQSSRYLVKRTGEKVFLECVQDMDHENMFWYRQDPGLGLRLIYFSYDVKMKEKGDIPEGYSVSREKKERFSLILESASTNQTSMYLCASSREQGMGNQPQHFGDGTRLSIL.

This clone has a handful of counts. V is TRBV7-9 and J is TRBJ2-7, with a possible D match to TRBD1 (6 bases). Germline values: CDR1 SEHNR, CDR2 FQNEAQ (reference sequence). This CDR3 comprises 14 residues. Trimming cost V 5 bases and J 1 base, with 12 bases left between them. In DNA form, the CDR3 reads TGTGCCAGCAGCCCAGGGGACCAGTCCTACGAGCAGTACTTC. As protein: CASSPGDQSYEQYF.

This clone turned up a few times. The V call is TRBV18, the J call TRBJ2-5; D gene unclear. The CDR3 is 12 residues long. Germline V lookup: CDR1 KGHSH, CDR2 LQKENI. Trimming left V 5 bases short and J 2 bases short, with 6 bases between. CDR3 loop: CASSDKQETQYF. CDR3 DNA: TGTGCCAGCTCAGACAAACAAGAGACCCAGTACTTC.

This clone was found a few times. The rearrangement uses TRBV11-3 and TRBJ2-5; 8 bases line up with TRBD2. Germline V CDR1 and CDR2: SGHNT, YENEEA. The V segment lost 3 bases and the J segment 0 bases; nucleotides outside the gene matches: 3. The CDR3 contains 15 residues. The CDR3, as DNA: TGTGCCAGCAGCTTTAGCGGGACCCACCAAGAGACCCAGTACTTC. This gives the protein CASSFSGTHQETQYF.